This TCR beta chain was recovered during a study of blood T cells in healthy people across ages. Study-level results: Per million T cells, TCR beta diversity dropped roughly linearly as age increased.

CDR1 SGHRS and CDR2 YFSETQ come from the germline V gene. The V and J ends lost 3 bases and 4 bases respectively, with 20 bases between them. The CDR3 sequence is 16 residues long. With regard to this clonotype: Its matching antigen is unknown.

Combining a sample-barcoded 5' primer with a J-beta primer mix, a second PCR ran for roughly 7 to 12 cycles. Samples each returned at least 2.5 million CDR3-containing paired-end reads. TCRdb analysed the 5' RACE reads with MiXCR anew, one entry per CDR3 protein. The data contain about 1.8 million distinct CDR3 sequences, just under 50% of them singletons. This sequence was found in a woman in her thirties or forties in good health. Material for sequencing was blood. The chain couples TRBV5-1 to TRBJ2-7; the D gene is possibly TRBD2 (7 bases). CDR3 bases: TGCGCCAGCAGCTCGCGGGTACTCGGGGGGCTGTACGAGCAGTACTTC. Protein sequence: CASSSRVLGGLYEQYF.